This TCR beta chain was documented in a study of T cells in Graves' hyperthyroidism and ophthalmopathy (dated by TCRdb to the late 2010s). Regarding the study in general: Peripheral blood samples were taken at initial diagnosis, before any treatment was given. To identify TCR V-J signatures that set the groups apart, the researchers used a discovery cohort of 100 patients, made up of around 40 with Graves' ophthalmopathy and about 60 with stable Graves' hyperthyroidism. In more than 5 Graves' hyperthyroidism patients, the study also compared T-cell repertoires from thyroid tissue with T-cell repertoires from blood. According to the paper, TCR Vbeta CDR3 sequencing was carried out on 135 peripheral blood samples, which came from fewer than 50 ophthalmopathy, 70 to 80 hyperthyroidism and about 17 progressor patients. Prospective prediction of ophthalmopathy was tested in an independent validation cohort consisting of under 20 hyperthyroidism patients and approximately 16 patients who later progressed to ophthalmopathy. The 100 discovery patients were randomly split 7:3 into training and test sets. After sampling, hyperthyroidism patients received methimazole starting at 30 mg daily, and ophthalmopathy patients received high-dose intravenous methylprednisolone.

Stable Graves' hyperthyroidism was defined as no progression to ophthalmopathy during 18 months of follow-up. The hyperthyroidism patients were between 18 and 65 years old and newly diagnosed, with a disease duration of less than 2 months. The study excluded patients with uncontrolled infections, other autoimmune diseases, pregnancy or lactation. Diagnoses relied on clinical symptoms, serum thyroxine and TRAb, thyroid ultrasound and orbital computed tomography. PBMCs were separated from roughly 10 ml of fresh peripheral blood using Ficoll-Paque density gradient centrifugation. Trizol reagent was used to extract total RNA, and RNA quality was then checked on an Agilent 2100 Bioanalyzer. This clonotype has a count of ten or more. What antigen it recognizes has not been identified. No qualities accompany the bases; no much larger clone lies one base away. TCR beta CDR3 regions were amplified from RNA transcripts. For the first round of RT-PCR on the TCR CDR3, the HTBI primer set was used together with the Qiagen OneStep RT-PCR kit. A second multiplex PCR round built the libraries, followed by size selection and purification. Sequencing of the libraries was done on an Illumina HiSeq2000 using paired-end 100 bp reads. Per the source publication's procedure: Raw data were processed with SOAPnuke, discarding reads with adapters, uncalled bases, mean Phred below 15, or no exact constant-primer or identifier match. High-quality paired reads were merged with COPE v1.2.5, and unique nucleotide sequences were defined as clonotypes. Clonotypes were aligned to IMGT TRBV, TRBD and TRBJ reference segments using MiTCR v1.1. The analysis included only V-J combinations with a frequency above 0.0001, which together covered 98% to 99.2% of the repertoires. The TCS score was defined as F50 (clonal expansion) divided by E x V (chaos), with BLOSUM62-based TCRdist calculated between CDR3 peptides within each V-J. Welch's t-statistics and random forest reduced 514 V-J features to 10 to 15, which were used in a naive Bayes classifier (R e1071). TCRdb took the public reads, trimmed them with fastp at Q25, ran MiXCR for clone calling and kept in-frame beta chains. Identical CDR3 proteins give one entry, which carries the most common genes and DNA. The V and J calls were determined by TCRdb, not by the authors. This sample holds 400,000 to 600,000 distinct CDR3 sequences; around 21% were observed only once. The ten largest clonotypes hold around 27% of the sample.

Looking up the germline V gene (reference sequence) yields CDR1 WNHNN and CDR2 SYGVQD. Deletion took 0 bases off V and 2 bases off J, with a span of 7 bases between the germline ends. The CDR3 spans 14 residues, from the cysteine through the phenylalanine. The read is trimmed to its CDR3 DNA, 42 bases read in frame from base 1. The paper as a whole reports these results and caveats: A model built on a 13 V-J signature distinguished ophthalmopathy from stable hyperthyroidism, reaching approximately 89% sensitivity and under 84% specificity in cross-validation and 80%/75% in testing. In validation, the model predicted progression to ophthalmopathy with around 71% sensitivity and roughly 75% specificity, a median of 6.5 months before onset. No statistical method was used to fix the sample size in advance, and group allocation was not hidden from the investigators. Most expanded thyroid clonotypes (frequency above 0.001) were also detected in blood, suggesting blood repertoires may reflect thyroid immune responses.

Sequenced input: blood. The sequence was collected from a man aged 18 to 30 with Graves' hyperthyroidism. The chain is made from TRBV10-1 and TRBJ2-5; the D gene is not confidently resolved. The DNA sequence is TGCGCCAGCAGTGAGTCCCGGAGACAAGAGACCCAGTACTTC. It encodes CASSESRRQETQYF.